This T cell receptor (beta chain) emerged from a study of regulatory T cells in long-lasting Graves disease. Turning to the study itself: Positive TSH receptor antibodies alongside over 5 years of antithyroid drugs were what marked Graves' disease as persistent.

Construction of TCR beta libraries relied on iRepertoire HTBI primers and on Arm-PCR targeting CDR3 regions. TCRdb recomputed calls from the multiplex PCR reads with MiXCR, one row per CDR3 protein. The sample has about 430,000 distinct CDR3 sequences, 20% to 25% seen once. The sample's time point: persistent/refractory GD, antithyroid drugs over 5 years with positive TRAb. From RNA extracted from PBMCs, the TCR library was made. CDR1 is SGHTA and CDR2 is FQGNSA in the germline V gene. The CDR3 contains 14 residues. V was shortened by 2 bases and J by 5 bases, with 10 bases between the two germline ends. As concerns this clonotype: The antigen remains unidentified.

Study-wide results and limits: More public clonotypes were shared by persistent patients (approximately 3,000) than by new patients (about 970). Only a small sample size was used, which may have cut accuracy.

The sequence was collected from a female donor with Graves disease. The chain recombines TRBV7-2 with TRBJ2-1; possibly TRBD2 for D (5 bases). The sequencing here drew on peripheral blood mononuclear cells (PBMCs), taken when the disease was refractory, from a patient treated with antithyroid drugs. The CDR3 region has the DNA TGTGCCAGCAGCTTAAACGGGAACCACAATGAGCAGTTCTTC. Translation: CASSLNGNHNEQFF.